What follows are 5 T cell receptor beta chains derived from one specimen sequenced in a study of control samples from healthy donors and cancer patients. Assay: immunoSEQ multiplex PCR; the TCRdb copy retains only in-frame clones and omits some. Of 260,000 or so clones detected, about four fifths appear once; the ten largest clones hold approximately 12%. Input material: PBMCs. The receptors stem from a woman aged 55-69 years with lung cancer.

This clone has just one count. The chain couples TRBV15 to TRBJ2-7; 8 bases are shared with TRBD1. CDR1 and CDR2 (germline): LNHNV, YYDKDF (reference sequence). The CDR3 has 14 residues. Trimming cost V 4 bases and J 3 bases; bases outside gene matches: 5. The CDR3 region is CATSKTGGSYEQYF. CDR3 nucleotide sequence: TGTGCCACCAGCAAAACAGGGGGAAGCTACGAGCAGTACTTC.

V gene TRBV6-5 combines with J gene TRBJ2-5, with TRBD1 as a possible D gene (5 bases). Germline assignment: CDR1 MNHEY and CDR2 SVGAGI. V was cut by 2 bases and J by 2 bases, with 12 bases left in between. This CDR3 contains 15 residues. The CDR3 loop reads CASSYVAGWQETQYF. The CDR3 DNA is TGTGCCAGCAGTTACGTGGCAGGGTGGCAAGAGACCCAGTACTTC.

V usage is TRBV2 and J usage is TRBJ2-3; D gene ambiguous. The CDR3 length is 14 residues. CDR1 SNHLY and CDR2 FYNNEI come from the germline V gene. V lost 6 bases to trimming and J lost 4 bases, with 14 bases between them. The CDR3 loop reads CASSADIVPDTQYF. The DNA for the CDR3 is TGTGCCAGCAGCGCCGATATAGTCCCAGATACGCAGTATTTT. The full variable domain, its missing parts supplied by reference TRBV2 and TRBJ2-3, is EPEVTQTPSHQVTQMGQEVILRCVPISNHLYFYWYRQILGQKVEFLVSFYNNEISEKSEIFDDQFSVERPDGSNFTLKIRSTKLEDSAMYFCASSADIVPDTQYFGPGTRLTVL.

The V and J genes are TRBV19 and TRBJ1-5; TRBD1 aligns across 10 bases. Germline lookup yields CDR1 LNHDA and CDR2 SQIVND (reference sequence). Trimming removed 3 bases from V and 5 bases from J; junction bases left unmatched: 4. The CDR3 consists of 15 residues. The CDR3 protein is CASSMGDRGYQPQHF. In nucleotides, the CDR3 is TGTGCCAGTAGTATGGGGGACAGGGGATATCAGCCCCAGCATTTT.

The chain links TRBV18 to TRBJ2-4; no reliable D call. The CDR3 has 11 amino acids. The germline V gene encodes CDR1 KGHSH and CDR2 LQKENI. V was trimmed by 6 bases and J by 5 bases, leaving 5 bases between them. CDR3 DNA: TGTGCCAGCTCCCCCGAAAACATTCAGTACTTC. This translates into CASSPENIQYF.